This T cell receptor beta chain was obtained from a study of blood T cell repertoires in COVID-19. The CDR3 sequence is 20 residues long. The assay was immunoSEQ multiplex PCR, and TCRdb's table has in-frame clones only and misses some. The table records approximately 90,000 clones, about 89% of them present only once. The origin of this receptor is a woman between 70 and 85 years old with acute or convalescent COVID-19. This rearrangement joins TRBV21-1 to TRBJ2-1; the DNA was not used to check the table's D call, TRBD1. TRBV21-1 is a pseudogene. The sample comprised peripheral blood. This CDR3 reads CASSKRGGQGYAISYNEQFF. DNA for the CDR3: TGTGCCAGCAGCAAGAGGGGGGGACAGGGATACGCAATCTCCTACAATGAGCAGTTCTTC.